This T cell receptor beta chain was sequenced during a study of blood T cell repertoires in COVID-19. At the level of the study: Samples representing acute and convalescent COVID-19 were sourced from the United States, Italy and Spain. T cells, B-cell-depleted T cells, or PBMCs provided the cDNA or gDNA that served as material.

The CDR3 loop spans 15 amino acids. J lost 5 bases, V lost 3 bases, and 7 bases had no gene match. The germline V gene encodes CDR1 LNHDA and CDR2 SQIVND (reference sequence). In the authors' workflow: Scientists estimated how many nucleated cells there were by amplifying reference gene primers. The data were produced by immunoSEQ multiplex PCR, yet TCRdb's version contains in-frame clones alone and is incomplete. D and trimming come from the DNA, and the V and J calls and clone size come from that table. The sample contains about 300,000 clones, 83% of which appear only once. The chain carries TRBV19 and TRBJ1-5; 7 bases match TRBD1. Input material: peripheral blood. The TCR was taken from a woman between 45 and 60 years old who had recovered from COVID-19. Here the CDR3 reads CASSIRGGGDQPQHF. CDR3 nucleotide sequence: TGTGCCAGTAGTATCAGAGGGGGCGGCGATCAGCCCCAGCATTTT.